These T cell receptor beta chains were read from a single sample in a study of identifying expanded T cells in peripheral blood. The repertoire was sequenced with immunoSEQ multiplex PCR; TCRdb's copy has only in-frame clones and lacks some. The sample lists more than 70,000 clones, about 86% occurring once. Material for sequencing was blood. These receptors all stem from a person between 18 and 75 years old in good health. Each CDR3 is given with its conserved first and last residue. The D gene is left open where the match is weak. Size is omitted from some rows. Given values are once, few, many or a class for expanded clones.

j_gene | v_gene | d_gene | abundance | CDR3nt | CDR3aa
TRBJ1-1 | TRBV6-1 | - | - | TGTGCCAGCAGTGAAGCCCCGGGGTTTGAAGCTTTCTTT | CASSEAPGFEAFF
TRBJ2-3 | TRBV10-3 | TRBD1 | - | TGTGCCATCAGTGAGTCCGACAGGGGATTGACAGATACGCAGTATTTT | CAISESDRGLTDTQYF
TRBJ1-6 | TRBV30 | - | - | TGTGCCTGGAGCCCCTTAGATTCACCCCTCCACTTT | CAWSPLDSPLHF
TRBJ1-1 | TRBV7-6 | TRBD1 | - | TGTGCCAGCAGCCATCCCCTGACTGGGACAGGGGTAAACACTGAAGCTTTCTTT | CASSHPLTGTGVNTEAFF
TRBJ1-4 | TRBV28 | TRBD1 | - | TGTGCCAGCCGATCCAGGGGGTATGCTGAAAAACTGTTTTTT | CASRSRGYAEKLFF
TRBJ2-7 | TRBV7-9 | TRBD1 | many | TGTGCCAGCAGCATAGGGGGCCCCTCAAACGAGCAGTACTTC | CASSIGGPSNEQYF
TRBJ2-1 | TRBV7-2 | - | once | TGTGCCAGCAGCTCCTCACCCGCCTCCGTTTTGCAGTTCTTC | CASSSSPASVLQFF
TRBJ2-2 | TRBV6-5 | - | - | TGTGCCAGCAGATTAGGACAGACGAACACCGGGGAGCTGTTTTTT | CASRLGQTNTGELFF
TRBJ1-1 | TRBV6-5 | TRBD1 | - | TGTGCCAGCAGTAGGCTCGACAGGGAGATTGCTGAAGCTTTCTTT | CASSRLDREIAEAFF
TRBJ1-5 | TRBV5-5 | - | - | TGTGCCAGCAGCTTTTTTCCGGCGGTCAATCAGCCCCAGCATTTT | CASSFFPAVNQPQHF
TRBJ1-2 | TRBV30 | TRBD1 | - | TGTGCCTGGAGGGGGCAGGGGGACTATGGCTACACCTTC | CAWRGQGDYGYTF
TRBJ2-2 | TRBV9 | - | once | TGTGCCAGCAGCGTAGAACAGGCCCCCGGGGAGCTGTTTTTT | CASSVEQAPGELFF
TRBJ2-3 | TRBV2 | - | - | TGTGCCAGCAGTGAGGGACTTCATCCCCCAGATACGCAGTATTTT | CASSEGLHPPDTQYF
TRBJ1-4 | TRBV29-1 | - | - | TGCAGCGTCGCAGGGCCCGACGAAAAACTGTTTTTT | CSVAGPDEKLFF
TRBJ1-4 | TRBV2 | - | - | TGTGCCAGCAGTGCACCGGAGTGGGAAAAACTGTTTTTT | CASSAPEWEKLFF
TRBJ1-1 | TRBV7-2 | - | - | TGTGCCAGCAGCCGATCGGAGAACACTGAAGCTTTCTTT | CASSRSENTEAFF
TRBJ2-3 | TRBV18 | - | once | TGTGCCAGCTCACCAGCGATAAGCACAGATACGCAGTATTTT | CASSPAISTDTQYF
TRBJ2-7 | TRBV5-1 | - | - | TGCGCCAGCAGCGCGGTCTATACAGATGCCTCCTACGAGCAGTACTTC | CASSAVYTDASYEQYF
TRBJ1-2 | TRBV29-1 | - | - | TGCAGCGTACGAGACAGTCACTATGGCTACACCTTC | CSVRDSHYGYTF
TRBJ1-2 | TRBV6-6 | - | - | TGTGCCAGCAGTAATACCGGGACTCGAGGCTACACCTTC | CASSNTGTRGYTF
TRBJ2-7 | TRBV25-1 | TRBD1 | - | TGTGCCGGCAGTGAACCAGGGACAGGGGCCTACGAGCAGTACTTC | CAGSEPGTGAYEQYF
TRBJ2-1 | TRBV11-3 | - | - | TGTGCCAGCAGCTTAGGAGAAAATGAGCAGTTCTTC | CASSLGENEQFF
TRBJ2-1 | TRBV2 | - | - | TGTGCCAGCAGTGAAGCGAGGAGGGGCTCCTACAATGAGCAGTTCTTC | CASSEARRGSYNEQFF
TRBJ1-2 | TRBV6-1 | - | once | TGTGCCAGCAGTGAACCCTCGGCAGGGAGGAGTGGCTACACCTTC | CASSEPSAGRSGYTF
TRBJ2-5 | TRBV30 | - | - | TGTGCCTGGAGTCGTACCGGGCCACAAGAGACCCAGTACTTC | CAWSRTGPQETQYF
TRBJ1-1 | TRBV9 | - | - | TGTGCCAGCAGCACCACCGCCAGGACTGAAGCTTTCTTT | CASSTTARTEAFF
TRBJ2-5 | TRBV7-9 | - | - | TGTGCCAGCAGCCAAGGGGTGTTTAGGCGGCAAGAGACCCAGTACTTC | CASSQGVFRRQETQYF
TRBJ1-3 | TRBV14 | - | once | TGTGCCAGCAGCTACTCTGGAAACACCATATATTTT | CASSYSGNTIYF
TRBJ1-1 | TRBV19 | - | - | TGTGCCAGTAGTATCTACACTGAAGCTTTCTTT | CASSIYTEAFF
TRBJ2-7 | TRBV4-3 | TRBD1 | - | TGCGCCAGCAGCCAAGATTTGGGACAGGGCTACGAGCAGTACTTC | CASSQDLGQGYEQYF
TRBJ2-5 | TRBV18 | - | - | TGTGCCAGCTCACCGGGTCAGGGCGAGACCCAGTACTTC | CASSPGQGETQYF
TRBJ1-4 | TRBV6-5 | - | - | TGTGCCAGCAGTTACTCCTTCCGGACCGGGGGAAAACTGTTTTTT | CASSYSFRTGGKLFF
TRBJ2-5 | TRBV9 | TRBD2 | few | TGTGCCAGCAGCGCTAGTGAGGGACTAGCGGGGCAAGAGACCCAGTACTTC | CASSASEGLAGQETQYF
TRBJ2-7 | TRBV9 | - | - | TGTGCCAGCAGCGAGAGTACAGGCCACTACGAGCAGTACTTC | CASSESTGHYEQYF
TRBJ2-1 | TRBV9 | - | few | TGTGCCAGCAGCCGGACCGTCTTGGTTTCCCCGAAGGATGAGCAGTTCTTC | CASSRTVLVSPKDEQFF
TRBJ2-3 | TRBV6-1 | TRBD1 | - | TGTGCCAGCAGTGAAGGGACAGGAATTAATACGCAGTATTTT | CASSEGTGINTQYF
TRBJ1-2 | TRBV7-2 | - | - | TGTGCCAGCAGCTTTGCAGATAACTATGGCTACACCTTC | CASSFADNYGYTF
TRBJ2-7 | TRBV18 | - | - | TGTGCCAGCCCCCCCCGGCAGGGAGAAATTTACGAGCAGTACTTC | CASPPRQGEIYEQYF
TRBJ1-3 | TRBV11-2 | - | - | TGTGCCAGCAGCTTAATGGGGGCCTCTGGAAACACCATATATTTT | CASSLMGASGNTIYF
TRBJ2-2 | TRBV5-1 | TRBD1 | - | TGCGCCAGCAGCCTACAGGGGGTAGATACCGGGGAGCTGTTTTTT | CASSLQGVDTGELFF
TRBJ1-1 | TRBV6-5 | - | - | TGTGCCAGCAGTAGACTGGGAAACACTGAAGCTTTCTTT | CASSRLGNTEAFF
TRBJ1-1 | TRBV7-8 | TRBD1 | - | TGTGCCAGCAGCTTATACCAAAACAGGGGATTAGGTGAAGCTTTCTTT | CASSLYQNRGLGEAFF
TRBJ1-5 | TRBV9 | - | - | TGTGCCAGCAGCGTAGGCGGGGGGTTCAATCAGCCCCAGCATTTT | CASSVGGGFNQPQHF
TRBJ2-7 | TRBV7-2 | - | - | TGTGCCAGCAACTCCTTTGGGGCGGGGATGGGGTACGAGCAGTACTTC | CASNSFGAGMGYEQYF
TRBJ2-6 | TRBV15 | TRBD1 | - | TGTGCCACCAGCAGTGACAGGGGGCTGGTGGGGGCCAACGTCCTGACTTTC | CATSSDRGLVGANVLTF
TRBJ2-7 | TRBV11-3 | TRBD2 | - | TGTGCCAGCAGCTTGACTAGCGGGGGGGTAGACGAGCAGTACTTC | CASSLTSGGVDEQYF
TRBJ1-4 | TRBV2 | - | - | TGTGCCGGAAACTCCGATCTGGGGGAAAAACTGTTTTTT | CAGNSDLGEKLFF
TRBJ1-2 | TRBV23-1 | TRBD1 | - | TGCGCCAGCAGTCAATCAGGTAGGGGGACAGAGGAGAATGCTAACTATGGCTACACCTTC | CASSQSGRGTEENANYGYTF
TRBJ2-2 | TRBV18 | - | - | TGTGCCAGCTCCCAAGGAGACGGACCGGGACGGCTGTTTTTT | CASSQGDGPGRLFF
TRBJ2-7 | TRBV7-2 | - | - | TGTGCCAGCAGCTTATTTCCGGTCTACGAGCAGTACTTC | CASSLFPVYEQYF
TRBJ2-5 | TRBV7-9 | - | - | TGTGCCAGCAGCTCTCAGACATCGCAAGAGACCCAGTACTTC | CASSSQTSQETQYF
TRBJ2-5 | TRBV14 | - | - | TGTGCCACCTCCGGGTTGGGCGAGACCCAGTACTTC | CATSGLGETQYF
TRBJ1-3 | TRBV9 | - | - | TGTGCCAGCAGCGCTTACGTTCCCGGAAACTCTGGAAACACCATATATTTT | CASSAYVPGNSGNTIYF
TRBJ1-1 | TRBV19 | - | - | TGTGCCAGTCGTCTGGACACTGAAGCTTTCTTT | CASRLDTEAFF
TRBJ1-2 | TRBV6-5 | - | - | TGTGCCAGCAGTTACTCGTTGGGGGGCGGGATAGGTTACACCTTC | CASSYSLGGGIGYTF